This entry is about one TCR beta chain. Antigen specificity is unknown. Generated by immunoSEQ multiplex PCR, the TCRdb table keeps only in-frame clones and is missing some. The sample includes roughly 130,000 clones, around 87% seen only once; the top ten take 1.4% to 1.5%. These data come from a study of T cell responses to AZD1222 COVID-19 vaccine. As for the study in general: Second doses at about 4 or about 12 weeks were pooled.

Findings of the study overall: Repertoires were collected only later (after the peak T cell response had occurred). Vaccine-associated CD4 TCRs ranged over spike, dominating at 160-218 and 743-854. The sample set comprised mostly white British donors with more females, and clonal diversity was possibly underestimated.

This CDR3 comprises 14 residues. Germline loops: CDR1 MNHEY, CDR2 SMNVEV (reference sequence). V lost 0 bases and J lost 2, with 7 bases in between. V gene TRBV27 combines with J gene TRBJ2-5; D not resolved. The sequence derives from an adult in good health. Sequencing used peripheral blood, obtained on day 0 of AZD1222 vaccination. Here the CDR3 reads CASSLSPTQETQYF. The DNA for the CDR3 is TGTGCCAGCAGTTTATCTCCGACTCAAGAGACCCAGTACTTC.